This record looks at one T cell receptor beta chain sequence and its context. Its antigen is currently not known. No much larger clone is present one base from it, and per-base qualities are unavailable. TCRdb records Illumina HiSeq 1500 as the sequencer. The public reads were reprocessed in TCRdb via fastp at Q25 and MiXCR, keeping in-frame beta chains. Rows with one shared CDR3 protein collapse into an entry with the most common genes and DNA. The sample data list approximately 490,000 distinct CDR3 sequences, and around 11% of these were observed just once. The top ten clones comprise 9.5% to 13% of the sample. This sample stems from a study of T cell repertoires in cytomegalovirus infection (dated by TCRdb to about 2019). For the study in its entirety: The HLA type of each donor mattered for the analysis, because public TCR beta signatures pointed to carriage of CMV infection along with the matching HLA type. Overall study results and their limits: Carriers of CMV infection plus the relevant HLA type were discriminated by the cumulative frequency of public TCR beta family members in the study cohort and in an independent roughly 400-donor cohort. The ex vivo response was dominated by HLA-C-restricted CMV-specific TCR beta clonotypes, which also provided the single most frequent clonotype in two of eight donors.

Inclusive of the bounding cysteine and phenylalanine, the CDR3 is 14 residues long. Just the 42-base CDR3 DNA is kept, in frame starting at base 1. V and J are trimmed by 5 bases and 5 bases, and the gene matches miss 7 bases of the junction. Sequences LGHNA (CDR1) and YNFKEQ (CDR2) are obtained from the germline V gene. Sample: PBMCs. The V gene is TRBV4-2 and the J gene is TRBJ2-5, with TRBD2 matching 8 junction bases. This clonotype originated in a human donor in good health (CMV status not recorded). Some clones in this sample may be carry-over from other donors' samples. The nucleotide sequence reads TGTGCCAGCAGCAGAGCGGGAGTCGAGGAGACCCAGTACTTC. It codes for CASSRAGVEETQYF.